This T cell receptor (beta chain) was identified during a study of CD8+ T cells in alopecia areata. The wider study: Tofacitinib ran 6 to 18 months, followed by 6 months off drug.

As for treatment: oral pan-JAK inhibitor, 5-10 mg twice daily. Peripheral blood samples and lesional scalp punch biopsies were obtained from alopecia areata patients. Cell sorting on a FACSAria was used to separate CD4+ and CD8+ T cells from the PBMCs. Reverse transcribed after extraction, RNA yielded cDNA as the sequencing template. Measured with immunoSEQ multiplex PCR; TCRdb has only the in-frame clones, and not every one. The repertoire has 200,000 to 250,000 clones, over 60% of them found once; the top ten carry around 4.2%. The receptor comes from a human donor with alopecia areata. Material: CD4+ T cells sorted from blood, obtained at week 4, from a patient treated with tofacitinib.

CDR3 residues: CASSPLGAGSYEQYF. CDR3 nucleotide sequence: TGTGCCAGCAGCCCACTTGGGGCCGGGTCCTACGAGCAGTACTTC. V usage is TRBV11-2 and J usage is TRBJ2-7; D perhaps matches TRBD1 (5 bases). CDR3 size: 15 residues. From germline, CDR1 is SGHAT and CDR2 FQNNGV. Trimming cost V 5 bases and J 1 base, with 15 bases left between them.